The clone carrying this T cell receptor beta chain was seen a single time. Here immunoSEQ multiplex PCR was the method, and the copy in TCRdb shows in-frame clones only, minus some. The table records about 98,000 clones, 86% of them present only once. Per the germline V gene, CDR1 is WNHNN and CDR2 is SYGVQD (reference sequence). Trimming removed 0 bases from V and 8 bases from J, with 13 bases in between. This CDR3 is 14 amino acids long. The treatment: preoperative locoregional IRX-2 cytokine immunotherapy. Samples came from a phase Ib trial of preoperative locoregional IRX-2 cytokine immunotherapy. This specimen belongs to a study of preoperative IRX-2 immunotherapy in early breast cancer.

This rearrangement joins TRBV10-1 to TRBJ1-2; D uncertain. The source is a human donor with breast cancer. This specimen consisted of tumor tissue, obtained after IRX-2 immunotherapy. CDR3 amino acids: CASSESSNPDGYTF. The CDR3 DNA follows: TGCGCCAGCAGTGAGTCGAGCAACCCCGACGGCTACACCTTC.